This T cell receptor (beta chain) derives from a study of vaccination and CD4 T cells after COVID-19. Whole-study context: Cultures acting as controls obtained a CEFX pool, an HIV-1 Nef pool, or no peptide.

Germline CDR1 MNHNS, CDR2 SASEGT. Trimming shortened V by 10 bases and J by 3 bases, and 13 bases separated the two germline ends. CDR3 size: 13 residues. As to treatment: approximately 9-day PBMC culture with coronavirus spike peptide pools or control peptides (ViraFEST assay). When approximately ten days of culture had elapsed, CD4+ T cells were isolated by negative selection. The Oncomine TCR Beta short-read assay sequenced DNA from cultured CD4+ T cells. Each CDR3 protein gets one entry after TCRdb re-called the PCR reads with MiXCR. The sample holds some 25,000 distinct CDR3 sequences, about 52% seen once. Remarks on this clonotype: Its matching antigen is unknown.

The sample consisted of CD4+ T cells from blood, cultured in vitro. The chain couples TRBV6-1 to TRBJ2-1, with TRBD1 as a possible D gene (6 bases). The clonotype originates from a human donor who had recovered from COVID-19. CDR3 nucleotide sequence: TGTGCCACGAAGCCGACAGGCTACAATGAGCAGTTCTTC. It encodes CATKPTGYNEQFF.